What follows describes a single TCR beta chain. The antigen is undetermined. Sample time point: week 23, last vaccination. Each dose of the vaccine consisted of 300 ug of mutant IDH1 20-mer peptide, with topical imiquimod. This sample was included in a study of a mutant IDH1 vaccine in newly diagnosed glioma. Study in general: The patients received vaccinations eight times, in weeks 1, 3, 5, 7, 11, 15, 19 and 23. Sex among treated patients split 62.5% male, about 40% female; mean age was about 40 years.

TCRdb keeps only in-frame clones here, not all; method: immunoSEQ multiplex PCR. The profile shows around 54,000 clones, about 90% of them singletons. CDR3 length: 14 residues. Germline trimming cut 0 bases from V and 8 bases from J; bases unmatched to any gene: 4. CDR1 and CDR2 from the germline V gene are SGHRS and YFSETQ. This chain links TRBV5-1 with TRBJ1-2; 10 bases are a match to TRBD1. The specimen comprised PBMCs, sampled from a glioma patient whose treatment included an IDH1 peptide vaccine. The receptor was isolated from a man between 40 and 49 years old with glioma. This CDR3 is CASSLGDRGWGYTF. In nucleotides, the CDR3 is TGCGCCAGCAGCTTGGGGGACAGGGGTTGGGGCTACACCTTC.